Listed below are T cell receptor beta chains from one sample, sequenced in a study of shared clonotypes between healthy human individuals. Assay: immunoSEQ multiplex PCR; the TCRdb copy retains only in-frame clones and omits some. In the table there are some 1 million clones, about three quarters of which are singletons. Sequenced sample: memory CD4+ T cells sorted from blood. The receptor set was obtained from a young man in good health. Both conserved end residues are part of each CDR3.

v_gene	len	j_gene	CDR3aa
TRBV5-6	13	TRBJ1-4	CASTWGAGEKLFF
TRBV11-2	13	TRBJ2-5	CASSFGLGETQYF
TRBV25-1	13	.	CASRAGRYYEQYF
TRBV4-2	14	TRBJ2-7	CASRGPGSFYEQYF
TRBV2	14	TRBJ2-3	CASREPGGTDTQYF
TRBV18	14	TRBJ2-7	CASSLPGQNYEQYF
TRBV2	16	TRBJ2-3	CASNRVSGGSTDTQYF
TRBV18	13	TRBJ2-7	CASSSTPVAEQYF
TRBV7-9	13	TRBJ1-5	CASTGDSNQPQHF
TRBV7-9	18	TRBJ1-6	CASSQKITGFSYNSPLHF
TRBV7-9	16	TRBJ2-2	CASSSRTEWETGELFF
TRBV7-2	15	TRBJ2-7	CASSPGTDRWGEQYF
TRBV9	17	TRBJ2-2	CASSNRDRFDGTGELFF
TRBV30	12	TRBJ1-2	CAWSLQQEGYTF
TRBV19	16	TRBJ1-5	CASSAGRTYSNQPQHF
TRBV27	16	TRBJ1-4	CASRLNSVFTGEKLFF
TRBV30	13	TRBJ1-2	CAWSVPGGYGYTF
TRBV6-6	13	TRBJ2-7	CASSDRPTDEQYF
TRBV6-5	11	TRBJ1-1	CASSRGGEAFF
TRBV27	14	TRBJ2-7	CASSLSFLGAEQYF
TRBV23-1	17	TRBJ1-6	CASSQSIDSSYNSPLHF
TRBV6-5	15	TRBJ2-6	CASRPRASGANVLTF
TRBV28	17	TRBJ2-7	CASSLPRQGLSSYEQYF
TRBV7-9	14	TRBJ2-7	CASNTPTGFYEQYF
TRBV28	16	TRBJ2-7	CASSSPGQGPWGEQYF
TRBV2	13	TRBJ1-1	CATTLYMNTEAFF
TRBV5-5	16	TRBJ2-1	CASRPDSGRSYNEQFF
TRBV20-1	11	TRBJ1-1	CSAEVNTEAFF
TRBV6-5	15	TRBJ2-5	CASSPTLRGWETQYF
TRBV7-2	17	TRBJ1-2	CASSLALGQGAVGGYTF
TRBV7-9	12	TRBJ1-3	CASSQEGYTIYF
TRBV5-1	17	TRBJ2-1	CASSFSSGGAQEGEQFF
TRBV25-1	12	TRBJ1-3	CASSEYGNTIYF
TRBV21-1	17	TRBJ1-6	CASSKIHLWVQDSPLHF
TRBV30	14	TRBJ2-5	CAWSKTGYQETQYF
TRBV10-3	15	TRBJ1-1	CAISFSGGLSDEAFF
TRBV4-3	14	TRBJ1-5	CASSQGVGNQPQHF
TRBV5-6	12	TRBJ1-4	CASSAGGEKLFF
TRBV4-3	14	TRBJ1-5	CASSQEPQGQPQHF
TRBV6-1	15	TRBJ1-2	CASSEASPEIYGYTF
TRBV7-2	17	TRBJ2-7	CASSLGGDPVQGYEQYF
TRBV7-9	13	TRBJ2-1	CASRPGQVGEQFF
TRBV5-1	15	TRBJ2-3	CASSPGTGGTDTQYF
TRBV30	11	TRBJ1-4	CAWNQGEKLFF
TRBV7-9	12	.	CASSFTEYEQYF
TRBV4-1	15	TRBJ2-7	CASSQEPGGSYEQYF
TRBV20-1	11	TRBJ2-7	CSALQSYEQYF
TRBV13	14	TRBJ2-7	CASREWSGSYEQYF
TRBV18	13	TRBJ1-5	CASGQGIEQPQHF
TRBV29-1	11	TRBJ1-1	CSGGSGTEAFF
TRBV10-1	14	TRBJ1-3	CASSTGISGNTIYF
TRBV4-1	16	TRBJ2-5	CASRQTDRGTQETQYF
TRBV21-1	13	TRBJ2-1	CASIGGRQNEQFF
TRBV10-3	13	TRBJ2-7	CAIRSGQSYEQYF
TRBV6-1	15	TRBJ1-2	CASTPRDRVSYGYTF